This passage covers 14 T cell receptor beta chains from one sample sequenced in a study of blood T cell repertoires in COVID-19. Sequenced by immunoSEQ multiplex PCR; TCRdb stores in-frame clones only, minus some. This sample has 490,000 or so clones, with 70% to 90% found just once. The sample taken for sequencing was PBMCs or T cells enriched from blood (not recorded which). The receptors shown here come from a woman aged 55-70 years who had recovered from COVID-19.

This clone showed up many times. The rearrangement links TRBV27 to TRBJ2-5; 11 bases are shared with TRBD2. CDR1 MNHEY and CDR2 SMNVEV come from the germline V gene (reference sequence). The ends lost 8 bases at V and 4 bases at J; junction bases unmatched: 12. The CDR3 runs to 16 residues. This CDR3 is CASSSYSGGGRETQYF. The CDR3 nucleotides read TGTGCCAGCTCCTCTTATAGCGGGGGGGGGCGAGAGACCCAGTACTTC.

The chain joins TRBV7-2 to TRBJ2-3; D call uncertain. Trimming left V 4 bases short and J 3 bases short, with 8 bases between. The CDR3 covers 13 residues. The germline gives CDR1 SGHTA, CDR2 FQGNSA. The CDR3 spells CASSSLLTDTQYF. CDR3 sequence (DNA): TGTGCCAGCAGCTCTTTACTAACAGATACGCAGTATTTT.

The rearrangement uses TRBV21-1 and TRBJ2-1; whether TRBD2, the table's D call, matches the DNA was not checked. TRBV21-1 is listed as a pseudogene. The CDR3 is 15 amino acids. CDR3 nucleotide sequence: TGTGCCAGCATAATACTAGCGGGGGACCACAATGAGCAGTTCTTC. Residues: CASIILAGDHNEQFF.

The chain is built from TRBV12-5 and TRBJ2-4, with D possibly being TRBD1 (6 bases). Germline V gene data show CDR1 as LGHNT and CDR2 as FRNRAP. Trimming shortened V by 3 bases and J by 0 bases, and 12 bases separated the two germline ends. The CDR3 length is 16 residues. The CDR3 loop reads CASGFGTTLAKNIQYF. CDR3 coding DNA: TGTGCTAGTGGTTTCGGGACAACTTTAGCCAAAAACATTCAGTACTTC.

The J gene is TRBJ2-2, the V gene TRBV3-1 (or the pseudogene TRBV3-2), with a weak D call TRBD1 (6 bases). Germline V gene data show CDR1 as LGHDT and CDR2 as YNNKEL (reference sequence). The CDR3 runs to 14 residues. Trimming took 2 bases from V and 6 from J, leaving 10 bases between them. CDR3 sequence (DNA): TGTGCCAGCAGCCAAACAGGGTACGCCGGGGAGCTGTTTTTT. It is translated as CASSQTGYAGELFF.

This clone came up once. The V and J genes are TRBV19 and TRBJ2-2; 8 nucleotides align to TRBD1. The CDR3 length is 15 residues. Germline V gene data show CDR1 as LNHDA and CDR2 as SQIVND (reference sequence). The V gene end was trimmed by 3 bases and the J gene end by 5 bases; junction bases not matched to a gene: 5. For the CDR3, the DNA is TGTGCCAGTAGTATGCAGGGGGCACGGACCGGGGAGCTGTTTTTT. Its translation: CASSMQGARTGELFF.

The CDR3 loop reads CASRPGTAPLSLHF. In DNA, the CDR3 is TGCGCCAGCAGACCCGGGACAGCCCCTTTGTCCCTCCACTTT. V gene TRBV5-1 combines with J gene TRBJ1-6; 7 bases align to TRBD1. V trimming: 5 bases; J trimming: 14 bases; junction bases outside the gene matches: 13. The CDR3 sequence is 14 residues long. CDR1 is SGHRS and CDR2 is YFSETQ in the germline V gene.

The V and J genes are TRBV5-1 and TRBJ1-6, with 7 nucleotides matching TRBD1. This CDR3 comprises 14 residues. The ends lost 4 bases at V and 10 bases at J; junction bases unmatched: 8. Germline V CDR1 and CDR2: SGHRS, YFSETQ. CDR3 nucleotide sequence: TGCGCCAGCAGCCTAGGGACAGTAGTCTCACCCCTCCACTTT. Protein sequence: CASSLGTVVSPLHF. The full variable domain, completed using reference TRBV5-1 and TRBJ1-6, is KAGVTQTPRYLIKTRGQQVTLSCSPISGHRSVSWYQQTPGQGLQFLFEYFSETQRNKGNFPGRFSGRQFSNSRSEMNVSTLELGDSALYLCASSLGTVVSPLHFGNGTRLTVT.

The V gene is TRBV7-2, the J gene TRBJ2-5, with TRBD1 matching over 9 bases. The CDR3 runs to 14 residues. After removal of 1 base from V and 5 bases from J, the junction contained 2 bases not matched to a gene. In germline, CDR1 is SGHTA, CDR2 FQGNSA. As DNA, the CDR3 is TGTGCCAGCAGCTTAGACAGGGGGCCGGAGACCCAGTACTTC. Encoded protein: CASSLDRGPETQYF.

The chain uses TRBV27 and TRBJ2-3; 9 nucleotides match TRBD2. Germline V gene data show CDR1 as MNHEY and CDR2 as SMNVEV (reference sequence). Losses at the gene ends were 5 bases for V and 5 bases for J; bases not matched to a gene: 8. The CDR3 contains 15 residues. The CDR3 coding sequence is TGTGCCAGCAGTCTCGGGACTAGCATCGGAGATACGCAGTATTTT. It codes for CASSLGTSIGDTQYF.

The rearrangement joins TRBV5-1 to TRBJ2-5; 8 bases align to TRBD1. Germline values: CDR1 SGHRS, CDR2 YFSETQ. With 1 base clipped from V and 1 base from J, the junction kept 9 bases outside the gene matches. The CDR3 covers 17 residues. The CDR3 spells CASSLIPLQGAQETQYF. The CDR3, as DNA: TGCGCCAGCAGCTTGATTCCCCTCCAGGGGGCCCAAGAGACCCAGTACTTC.

This chain uses TRBV5-6 with TRBJ2-5, with TRBD2 matching 7 bases. V trimming: 4 bases; J trimming: 5 bases; junction bases outside the gene matches: 5. Per germline, CDR1 SGHDT and CDR2 YYEEEE. CDR3 size: 13 residues. CDR3 region: CASSQSGDETQYF. The CDR3 nucleotides are TGTGCCAGCAGCCAGAGCGGGGATGAGACCCAGTACTTC.

V usage is TRBV30 and J usage is TRBJ1-3, with D possibly TRBD1 on 6 matching bases. Germline CDR1 is GTSNPN and CDR2 is SVGIG (reference sequence). V was trimmed by 0 bases and J by 2 bases, leaving 11 bases between them. The CDR3 contains 15 residues. The CDR3: CAWSVLGTTGNTIYF. CDR3 DNA sequence: TGTGCCTGGAGTGTACTAGGGACAACTGGAAACACCATATATTTT. The whole variable domain, filled in from reference TRBV30 and TRBJ1-3, reads SQTIHQWPATLVQPVGSPLSLECTVEGTSNPNLYWYRQAAGRGLQLLFYSVGIGQISSEVPQNLSASRPQDRQFILSSKKLLLSDSGFYLCAWSVLGTTGNTIYFGEGSWLTVV.

This clone was counted between two and nine times. The chain joins TRBV5-4 to TRBJ2-1, with 16 bases aligning to TRBD2. The CDR3 sequence is 17 residues long. From germline, CDR1 is SGHNT and CDR2 YYREEE (reference sequence). V lost 4 bases and J lost 2; bases outside the gene matches: 3. In nucleotides, the CDR3 is TGTGCCAGCAGCCCAGGGACTAGCGGGGGGGCCTACAATGAGCAGTTCTTC. Encoded protein: CASSPGTSGGAYNEQFF.